A selection of T cell receptor beta chains follows, all from one sample in a study of regulatory T cells in long-lasting Graves disease. TCRdb analysed the multiplex PCR reads with MiXCR anew, one entry per CDR3 protein. Here the sample spans over 350,000 distinct CDR3 sequences, more than 20% being singletons. The material was peripheral blood mononuclear cells (PBMCs), obtained when the disease was refractory, from a patient treated with antithyroid drugs. These receptors were taken from a female donor with Graves disease. CDR3s include the opening cysteine and the closing phenylalanine or tryptophan. A D gene is named only where the DNA matches it firmly. Clone sizes are given selectively: once, few, many, or a class where the clone is expanded.

D,size,V,J,DNA,CDR3
NA,many,TRBV28,TRBJ1-1,TGTGCCAGCAGCTCTGGGACACTAGGATTGAACACTGAAGCTTTCTTT,CASSSGTLGLNTEAFF
NA,few,TRBV28,TRBJ2-6,TGTGCCAGCAGTTTATGGGGGTTAGGGTTCTCCGCCAACGTCCTGACTTTC,CASSLWGLGFSANVLTF
NA,NA,TRBV12-3/TRBV12-4,TRBJ2-2,TGTGCCAGCAGTTTAGCTAGGAAGGCCACCGGGGAGCTGTTTTTT,CASSLARKATGELFF
TRBD2,few,TRBV6-2/TRBV6-3,TRBJ2-3,TGTGCCAGCAGTGCACTAGCGGGAGGCACAGATACGCAGTATTTT,CASSALAGGTDTQYF
NA,few,TRBV11-2,TRBJ2-2,TGTGCCAGCAGCCGGCATGATACGAACACCGGGGAGCTGTTTTTT,CASSRHDTNTGELFF
NA,NA,TRBV19,TRBJ2-7,TGTGCCAGTAGTAGATTGATATGGAGTGTCGAGCAGTACTTC,CASSRLIWSVEQYF
TRBD1,few,TRBV10-2,TRBJ1-5,TGCGCCAGCAGTGGTAGTGGGGACAGGACCTATAGCGGCAATCAGCCCCAGCATTTT,CASSGSGDRTYSGNQPQHF
NA,many,TRBV28,TRBJ1-1,TGTGCCAGCAGTGTCTACACACACACTGAAGCTTTCTTT,CASSVYTHTEAFF
NA,few,TRBV20-1,TRBJ1-6,TGCAGTGCTAGAGTACCCCCGGCGCACCTCCACTTT,CSARVPPAHLHF
NA,many,TRBV6-2/TRBV6-3,TRBJ2-1,TGTGCCAGCTCTAACGGCGGAGGGATTCACAATGAGCAGTTCTTC,CASSNGGGIHNEQFF
NA,NA,TRBV28,TRBJ2-1,TGTGCCAGCAGTCCTGGTAGGGCCGCCTACAATGAGCAGTTCTTC,CASSPGRAAYNEQFF
NA,few,TRBV4-3,TRBJ1-1,TGCGCCAGCAGCCAATGGTCGGGTACTGAAGCTTTCTTT,CASSQWSGTEAFF
NA,few,TRBV14,TRBJ2-7,TGTGCCAGCAGCCAAGAAACTAGCAGCCTCTACGAGCAGTACTTC,CASSQETSSLYEQYF
NA,many,TRBV28,TRBJ2-4,TGTGCCAGCAGAGCCCGACAAGAAAGGGCGGATGCCAAAAACATTCAGTACTTC,CASRARQERADAKNIQYF
NA,many,TRBV30,TRBJ2-6,TGTGCCGGCCACACAGGGTCTGGGGCCAACGTCCTGACTTTC,CAGHTGSGANVLTF
NA,few,TRBV7-7,TRBJ2-2,TGTGCTAGCAGCTTAGCTAACCCGGGTCCCGGGGAGCTGTTTTTT,CASSLANPGPGELFF
TRBD1,few,TRBV4-1,TRBJ1-1,TGCGCCAGCAGCCAAGGGACAGGGGGCCCGGGCACTGAAGCTTTCTTT,CASSQGTGGPGTEAFF
TRBD2,NA,TRBV5-1,TRBJ2-7,TGCGCCAGCAGCGTGGGACTAGCGGAAGGCGAGCAGTACTTC,CASSVGLAEGEQYF
NA,NA,TRBV4-3,TRBJ2-5,TGCGCCAGCAGCCAAGATAAGGAGAGCGTACAAGAGACCCAGTACTTC,CASSQDKESVQETQYF
NA,NA,TRBV7-2,TRBJ1-2,TGTGCCAGCAGCTTATCAGGGGTTCACGGCTACACCTTC,CASSLSGVHGYTF
NA,NA,TRBV7-2,TRBJ2-5,TGTGCCAGCAACTCAGCCGGGCTAGCAGAGACCCAGTACTTC,CASNSAGLAETQYF
NA,few,TRBV19,TRBJ1-5,TGTGCCAGCAACCCGAGTTATAGCAATCAGCCCCAGCATTTT,CASNPSYSNQPQHF
TRBD2,NA,TRBV4-3,TRBJ2-5,TGCGCCAGCAGCCAAGGGCTAGCGGCTAATAAACAGACCCAGTACTTC,CASSQGLAANKQTQYF
TRBD1,many,TRBV15,TRBJ1-2,TGTGCCACCAGCACCAGACAGGGCCTGAACTATGGCTACACCTTC,CATSTRQGLNYGYTF
TRBD2,NA,TRBV10-1,TRBJ2-7,TGCGCCAGCAGTGAGTCTACTAGCGGGAACCACGAGCAGTACTTC,CASSESTSGNHEQYF
NA,NA,TRBV4-1,TRBJ1-1,TGCGCCAGCAGCCAAGAGAGACCAAATACAGAAGCTTTCTTT,CASSQERPNTEAFF
NA,many,TRBV10-3,TRBJ1-1,TGTGCCATCAGTTTGACAGAAAACACTGAAGCTTTCTTT,CAISLTENTEAFF
NA,many,TRBV29-1,TRBJ2-7,TGCAGCGTTGAAGTAGGAGTCTACGAGCAGTACTTC,CSVEVGVYEQYF
TRBD1,many,TRBV7-2,TRBJ1-4,TGTGCCAGCAGCTTAGCGGGACAGGGAATCGAAAAACTGTTTTTT,CASSLAGQGIEKLFF
NA,many,TRBV12-3/TRBV12-4,TRBJ1-2,TGTGCCAGCAGTTTAACCGGGGCACGGAGAGACTATGGCTACACCTTC,CASSLTGARRDYGYTF
NA,NA,TRBV15,TRBJ2-7,TGTGCCACCAGCAGAGAGGGCGGCTACGAGCAGTACTTC,CATSREGGYEQYF
NA,NA,TRBV20-1,TRBJ2-5,TGCAGTGCAAACGGACAAGCAGCGACGCAAGAGACCCAGTACTTC,CSANGQAATQETQYF
TRBD1,many,TRBV5-4,TRBJ2-7,TGTGCCAGCAGCTTCGACAGGGGGGGATACGAGCAGTACTTC,CASSFDRGGYEQYF
NA,many,TRBV7-2,TRBJ1-2,TGTGCCAGCAGCCTAACTCTATACTATGGCTACACCTTC,CASSLTLYYGYTF
TRBD1,NA,TRBV19,TRBJ1-1,TGTGCCAGTAGTCCGAAGACAGGGGGTTCGCGAAACACTGAAGCTTTCTTT,CASSPKTGGSRNTEAFF
TRBD2,many,TRBV28,TRBJ2-5,TGTGCCAGCAGTTTGGGGGGGGAGGGAGAGACCCAGTACTTC,CASSLGGEGETQYF
NA,many,TRBV11-2,TRBJ2-7,TGTGCCAGCAGCTTAGCGGGACTGACTACCTACGAGCAGTACTTC,CASSLAGLTTYEQYF
NA,many,TRBV30,TRBJ1-1,TGTGCCTGTCTCGGGGGAGGCACTGAAGCTTTCTTT,CACLGGGTEAFF
NA,many,TRBV12-5,TRBJ1-5,TGTGCTAGTGGTTTGGCCGGGGGTGGCAATCAGCCCCAGCATTTT,CASGLAGGGNQPQHF
TRBD1,NA,TRBV29-1,TRBJ2-5,TGCAGCGTCGGGACAGGGGCCTACCAAGAGACCCAGTACTTC,CSVGTGAYQETQYF
NA,NA,TRBV3-1,TRBJ2-4,TGTGCCAGCAGCCAGACCGGCGGGACTCCTCTAGCCAAAAACATTCAGTACTTC,CASSQTGGTPLAKNIQYF
NA,NA,TRBV29-1,TRBJ1-4,TGCAGCGTTGGTTTTGGATATGCGAGAGAAAAACTGTTTTTT,CSVGFGYAREKLFF
NA,many,TRBV20-1,TRBJ2-5,TGCAGTGCTAGTACCCCGGAGACCCAGTACTTC,CSASTPETQYF
NA,NA,TRBV29-1,TRBJ2-5,TGCAGCGGGGCCACGGGGGGCTCGAAGACCCAGTACTTC,CSGATGGSKTQYF
NA,many,TRBV27,TRBJ1-5,TGTGCCAGCAGTTCTTGGGGCCAGGGCAATCAGCCCCAGCATTTT,CASSSWGQGNQPQHF
TRBD2,NA,TRBV6-5,TRBJ2-2,TGTGCCAGCAGTTACTATGGGACTAGCGGGAGAGGGGCCGGGGAGCTGTTTTTT,CASSYYGTSGRGAGELFF
NA,many,TRBV18,TRBJ1-2,TGTGCCAGCTCACAACCGGGCGCTGGCTACACCTTC,CASSQPGAGYTF
NA,NA,TRBV19,TRBJ2-7,TGTGCCAGTAGTAAGCGACCTGGGACCAGCTCGTACGAGCAGTACTTC,CASSKRPGTSSYEQYF